This record concerns one T cell receptor (beta chain) sequence. This may stem from a read error, because a much larger clone lies one nucleotide away. This entry comes from a study of T cell repertoires in cytomegalovirus infection. Trimming removed 5 bases at V and 7 bases at J, with 12 bases between. Germline loops: CDR1 ENHRY, CDR2 SYGVKD. This CDR3 contains 12 residues. TCRdb re-called the reads through MiXCR, storing one row per CDR3 protein. Of approximately 500,000 distinct CDR3 sequences listed, approximately 10% are singletons. The sequencing input was PBMCs. The receptor's source is a human donor in good health (CMV status not recorded). Some clones in this sample may be carry-over from other donors' samples. The rearrangement uses TRBV10-3 and TRBJ2-7; D could derive from TRBD1 or TRBD2 (5 bases each). The CDR3 DNA reads as TGTGCCATCAGTCAGGGAGAGGAGGAGCAGTACTTC. Translation: CAISQGEEEQYF.